The entry below describes one T cell receptor (beta chain). Naive CD8 populations comprised CD45RO-negative cells positively selected for CCR7, excluding terminally differentiated effector memory CD45RA+ cells. The sample belongs to a study of shared clonotypes between healthy human individuals. Profiled with immunoSEQ multiplex PCR; TCRdb holds only in-frame clones, not every one. This sample has about 590,000 clones, with nearly 97% found just once. V shed 0 bases, J shed 3 bases, and the junction held 9 bases outside the gene matches. This CDR3 spans 16 amino acids. CDR1 and CDR2 from the germline V gene are SGHDT and YYEEEE.

This sequence originates from a woman younger than 45 in good health. The chain links TRBV5-6 to TRBJ2-7; TRBD2 matches at 7 bases. Sequences were obtained from naive CD8+ T cells sorted from blood. CDR3 coding DNA: TGTGCCAGCAGCTTGGTAAGAGGCGGGAGCCTCTACGAGCAGTACTTC. It yields the protein CASSLVRGGSLYEQYF.